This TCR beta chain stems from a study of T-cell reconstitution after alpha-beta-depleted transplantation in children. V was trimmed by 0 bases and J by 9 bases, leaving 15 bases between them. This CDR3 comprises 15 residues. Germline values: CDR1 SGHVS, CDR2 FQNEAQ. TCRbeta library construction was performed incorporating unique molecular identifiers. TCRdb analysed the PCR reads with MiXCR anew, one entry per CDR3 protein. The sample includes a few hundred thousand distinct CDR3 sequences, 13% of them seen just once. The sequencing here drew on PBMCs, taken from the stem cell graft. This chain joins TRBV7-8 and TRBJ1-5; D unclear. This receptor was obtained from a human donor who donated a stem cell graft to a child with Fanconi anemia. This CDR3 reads CASSLARVGFRPQHF. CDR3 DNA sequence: TGTGCCAGCAGCTTAGCCCGGGTGGGGTTCCGGCCCCAGCATTTT. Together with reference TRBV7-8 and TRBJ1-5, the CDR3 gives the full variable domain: GAGVSQSPRYKVAKRGQDVALRCDPISGHVSLFWYQQALGQGPEFLTYFQNEAQLDKSGLPSDRFFAERPEGSVSTLKIQRTQQEDSAVYLCASSLARVGFRPQHFGDGTRLSIL.